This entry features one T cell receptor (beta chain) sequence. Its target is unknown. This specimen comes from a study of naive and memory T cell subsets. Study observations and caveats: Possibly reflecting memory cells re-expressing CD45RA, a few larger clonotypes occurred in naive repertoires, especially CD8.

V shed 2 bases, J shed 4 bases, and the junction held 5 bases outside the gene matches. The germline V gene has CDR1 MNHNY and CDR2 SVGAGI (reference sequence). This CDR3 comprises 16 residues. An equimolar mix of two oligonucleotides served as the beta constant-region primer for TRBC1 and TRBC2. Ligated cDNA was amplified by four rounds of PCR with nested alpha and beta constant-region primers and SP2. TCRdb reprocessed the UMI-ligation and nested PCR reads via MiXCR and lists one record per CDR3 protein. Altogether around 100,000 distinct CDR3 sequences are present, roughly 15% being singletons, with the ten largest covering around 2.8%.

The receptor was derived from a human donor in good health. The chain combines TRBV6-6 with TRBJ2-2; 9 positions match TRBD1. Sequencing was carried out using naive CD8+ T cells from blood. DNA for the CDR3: TGTGCCAGCAGTTACCCGGGACAGGGTAGCACCGGGGAGCTGTTTTTT. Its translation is CASSYPGQGSTGELFF.